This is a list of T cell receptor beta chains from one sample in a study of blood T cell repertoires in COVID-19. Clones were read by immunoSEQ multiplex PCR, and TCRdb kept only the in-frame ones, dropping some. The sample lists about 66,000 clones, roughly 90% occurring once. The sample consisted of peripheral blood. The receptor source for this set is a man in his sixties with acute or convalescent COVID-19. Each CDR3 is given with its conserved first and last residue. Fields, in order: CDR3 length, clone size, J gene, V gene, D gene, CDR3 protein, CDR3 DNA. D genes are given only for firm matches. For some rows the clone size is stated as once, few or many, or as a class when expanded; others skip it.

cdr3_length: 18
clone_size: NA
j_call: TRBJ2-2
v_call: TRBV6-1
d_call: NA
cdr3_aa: CASSEALLSGLGTGELFF
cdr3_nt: TGTGCCAGCAGTGAAGCGCTTCTTTCAGGGTTAGGTACCGGGGAGCTGTTTTTT

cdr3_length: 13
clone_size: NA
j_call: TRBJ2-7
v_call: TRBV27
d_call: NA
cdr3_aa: CASSYRADYEQYF
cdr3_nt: TGTGCCAGCAGTTACAGGGCAGACTACGAGCAGTACTTC

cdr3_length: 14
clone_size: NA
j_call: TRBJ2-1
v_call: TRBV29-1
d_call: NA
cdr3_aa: CSVDGGSLHNEQFF
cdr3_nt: TGCAGCGTTGATGGAGGGTCCCTCCACAATGAGCAGTTCTTC

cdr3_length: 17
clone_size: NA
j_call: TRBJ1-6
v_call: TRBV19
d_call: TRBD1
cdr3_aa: CASSIYGQGLMNSPLHF
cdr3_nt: TGTGCCAGTAGTATATACGGACAGGGCTTGATGAATTCACCCCTCCACTTT

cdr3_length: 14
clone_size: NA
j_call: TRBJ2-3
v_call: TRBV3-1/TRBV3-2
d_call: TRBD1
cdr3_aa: CASSPDRVADTQYF
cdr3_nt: TGTGCCAGCAGCCCGGACAGGGTGGCAGATACGCAGTATTTT

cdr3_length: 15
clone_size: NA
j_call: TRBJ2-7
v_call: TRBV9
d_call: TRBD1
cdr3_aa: CASSATGTGGHEQYF
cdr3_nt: TGTGCCAGCAGCGCCACGGGGACAGGGGGCCACGAGCAGTACTTC

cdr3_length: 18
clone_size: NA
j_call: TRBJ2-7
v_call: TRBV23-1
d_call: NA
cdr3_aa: CARLPLGGWGLSSYEQYF
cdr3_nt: TGCGCCAGGCTTCCCCTAGGCGGGTGGGGACTTAGCTCCTACGAGCAGTACTTC

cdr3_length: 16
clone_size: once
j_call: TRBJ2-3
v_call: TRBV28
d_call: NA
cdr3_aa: CASSLRSRAGTDTQYF
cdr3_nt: TGTGCCAGCAGTTTAAGGAGCAGGGCGGGCACAGATACGCAGTATTTT

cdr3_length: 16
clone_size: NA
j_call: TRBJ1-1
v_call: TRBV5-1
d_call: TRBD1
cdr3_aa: CASSYSGQGGGTEAFF
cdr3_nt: TGCGCCAGCAGCTACTCGGGACAGGGAGGTGGGACTGAAGCTTTCTTT

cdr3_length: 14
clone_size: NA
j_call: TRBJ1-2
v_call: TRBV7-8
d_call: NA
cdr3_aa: CASSAVSANYGYTF
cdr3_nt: TGTGCCAGCAGCGCCGTTAGTGCTAACTATGGCTACACCTTC

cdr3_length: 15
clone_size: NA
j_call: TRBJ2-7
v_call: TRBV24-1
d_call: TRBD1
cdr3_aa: CATSDSRDRGGEQYF
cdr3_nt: TGTGCCACCAGTGATTCCCGGGACAGGGGAGGCGAGCAGTACTTC

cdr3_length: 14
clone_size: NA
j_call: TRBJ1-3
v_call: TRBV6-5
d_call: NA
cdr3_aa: CASSAGQIGNTIYF
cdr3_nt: TGTGCCAGCAGCGCCGGACAGATCGGAAACACCATATATTTT

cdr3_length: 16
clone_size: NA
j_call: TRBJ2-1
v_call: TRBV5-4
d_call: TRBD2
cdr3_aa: CASSQAGTTAFDEQFF
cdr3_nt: TGTGCCAGCAGCCAGGCCGGGACTACTGCCTTCGATGAGCAGTTCTTC

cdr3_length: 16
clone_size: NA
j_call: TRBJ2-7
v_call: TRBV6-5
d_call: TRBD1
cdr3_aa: CASSYWDRGLPYEQYF
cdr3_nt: TGTGCCAGCAGTTACTGGGACAGGGGCCTACCCTACGAGCAGTACTTC

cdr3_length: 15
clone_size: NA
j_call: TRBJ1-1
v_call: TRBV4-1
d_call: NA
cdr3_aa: CASSPGTTKGTEAFF
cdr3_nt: TGCGCCAGCAGCCCCGGGACAACAAAAGGAACTGAAGCTTTCTTT

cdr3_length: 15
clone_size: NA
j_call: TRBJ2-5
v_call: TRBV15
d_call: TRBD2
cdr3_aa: CATSSPGLGKETQYF
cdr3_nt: TGTGCCACCAGCAGCCCAGGACTAGGAAAAGAGACCCAGTACTTC

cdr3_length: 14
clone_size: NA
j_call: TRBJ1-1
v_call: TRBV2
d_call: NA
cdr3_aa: CASSEVGTNTEAFF
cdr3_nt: TGTGCCAGCAGTGAAGTGGGCACGAACACTGAAGCTTTCTTT

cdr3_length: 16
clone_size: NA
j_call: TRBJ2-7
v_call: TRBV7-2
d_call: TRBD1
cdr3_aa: CASSLVSTRQGSEQYF
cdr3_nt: TGTGCCAGCAGCTTAGTATCCACGCGACAGGGTTCCGAGCAGTACTTC

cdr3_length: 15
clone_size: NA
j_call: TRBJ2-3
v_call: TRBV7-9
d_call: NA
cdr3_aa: CASSLETDLADTQYF
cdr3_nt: TGTGCCAGCAGCTTAGAGACAGATTTAGCAGATACGCAGTATTTT

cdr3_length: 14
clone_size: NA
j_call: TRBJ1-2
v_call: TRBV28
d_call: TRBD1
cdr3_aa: CASSFTGTGEGYTF
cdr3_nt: TGTGCCAGCAGTTTTACAGGGACAGGGGAAGGCTACACCTTC

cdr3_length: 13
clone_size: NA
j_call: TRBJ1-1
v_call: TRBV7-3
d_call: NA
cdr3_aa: CASSSLEGAEAFF
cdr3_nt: TGTGCCAGCAGCTCCCTGGAGGGAGCTGAAGCTTTCTTT

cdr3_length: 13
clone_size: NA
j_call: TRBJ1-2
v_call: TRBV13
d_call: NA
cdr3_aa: CASSLGGAQDYTF
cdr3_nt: TGTGCCAGCAGCTTAGGAGGGGCGCAGGACTACACCTTC

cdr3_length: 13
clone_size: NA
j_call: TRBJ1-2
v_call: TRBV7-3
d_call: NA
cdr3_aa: CASSPEQGSGYTF
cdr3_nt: TGTGCCAGCAGCCCCGAGCAAGGGAGCGGCTACACCTTC

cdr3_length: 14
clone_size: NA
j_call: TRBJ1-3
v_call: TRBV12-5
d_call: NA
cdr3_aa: CASGPSSGGNTIYF
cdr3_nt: TGTGCTAGTGGCCCCTCATCGGGGGGAAACACCATATATTTT

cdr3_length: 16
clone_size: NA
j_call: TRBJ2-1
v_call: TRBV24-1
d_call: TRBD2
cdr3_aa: CATSEQREMRYNEQFF
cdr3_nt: TGTGCCACCAGTGAACAGCGGGAAATGCGATACAATGAGCAGTTCTTC

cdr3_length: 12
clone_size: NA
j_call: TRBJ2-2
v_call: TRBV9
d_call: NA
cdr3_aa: CASSPNAGELFF
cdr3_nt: TGTGCCAGCAGCCCAAATGCCGGGGAGCTGTTTTTT

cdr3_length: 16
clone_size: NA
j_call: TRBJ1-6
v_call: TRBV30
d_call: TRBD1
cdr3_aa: CAWSATRDRYNSPLHF
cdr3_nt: TGTGCCTGGAGTGCAACCCGGGACAGATATAATTCACCCCTCCACTTT

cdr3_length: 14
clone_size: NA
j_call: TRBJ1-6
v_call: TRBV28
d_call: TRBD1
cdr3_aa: CASIGGAYNSPLHF
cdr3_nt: TGTGCCAGCATAGGGGGCGCCTATAATTCACCCCTCCACTTT

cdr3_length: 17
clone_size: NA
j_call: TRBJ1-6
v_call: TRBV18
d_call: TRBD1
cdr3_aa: CASSPLPTGALDSPLHF
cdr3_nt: TGTGCCAGCTCACCACTTCCGACAGGGGCGCTGGATTCACCCCTCCACTTT

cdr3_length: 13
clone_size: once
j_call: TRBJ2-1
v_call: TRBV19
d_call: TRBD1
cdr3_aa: CASSIGGRGEQFF
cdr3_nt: TGTGCCAGTAGTATAGGGGGCAGGGGGGAGCAGTTCTTC

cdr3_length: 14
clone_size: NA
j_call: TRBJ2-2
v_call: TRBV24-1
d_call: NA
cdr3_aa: CATSDPQYTGELFF
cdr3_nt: TGTGCCACCAGTGACCCACAGTACACCGGGGAGCTGTTTTTT

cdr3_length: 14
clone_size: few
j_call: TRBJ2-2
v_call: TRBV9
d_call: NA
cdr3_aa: CASSVASDTGELFF
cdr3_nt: TGTGCCAGCAGCGTAGCATCGGACACCGGGGAGCTGTTTTTT

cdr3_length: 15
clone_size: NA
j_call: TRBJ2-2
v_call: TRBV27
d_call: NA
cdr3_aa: CASSLRGRDTGELFF
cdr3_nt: TGTGCCAGCAGTTTAAGGGGTCGCGACACCGGGGAGCTGTTTTTT

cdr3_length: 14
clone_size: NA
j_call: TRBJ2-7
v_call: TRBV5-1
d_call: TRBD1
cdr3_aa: CASSLRDRVNEQYF
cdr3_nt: TGCGCCAGCAGCTTGCGGGACAGGGTGAACGAGCAGTACTTC

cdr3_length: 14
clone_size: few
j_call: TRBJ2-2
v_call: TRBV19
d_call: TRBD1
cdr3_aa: CGTNRGLNTGELFF
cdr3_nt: TGTGGAACTAACAGGGGGCTAAACACCGGGGAGCTGTTTTTT

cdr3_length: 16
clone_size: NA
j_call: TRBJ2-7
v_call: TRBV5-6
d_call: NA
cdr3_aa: CASSFRKLAQAYEQYF
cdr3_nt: TGTGCCAGCAGCTTTCGGAAGCTAGCGCAAGCCTACGAGCAGTACTTC

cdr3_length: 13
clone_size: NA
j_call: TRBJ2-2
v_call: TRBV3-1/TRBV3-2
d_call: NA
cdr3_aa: CASSPIYTGELFF
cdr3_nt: TGTGCCAGCAGCCCCATTTACACCGGGGAGCTGTTTTTT

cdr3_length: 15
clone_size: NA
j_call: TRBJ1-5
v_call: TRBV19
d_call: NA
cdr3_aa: CASIRDSYSNQPQHF
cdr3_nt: TGTGCCAGTATCCGGGACTCCTATAGCAATCAGCCCCAGCATTTT

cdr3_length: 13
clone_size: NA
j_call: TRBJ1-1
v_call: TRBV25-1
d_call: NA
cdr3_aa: CASSNTGLTEAFF
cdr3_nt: TGTGCCAGCAGTAACACAGGGTTAACTGAAGCTTTCTTT

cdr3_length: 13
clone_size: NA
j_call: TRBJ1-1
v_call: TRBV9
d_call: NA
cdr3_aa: CASSRGRNTEAFF
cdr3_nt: TGTGCCAGCTCAAGGGGAAGGAACACTGAAGCTTTCTTT

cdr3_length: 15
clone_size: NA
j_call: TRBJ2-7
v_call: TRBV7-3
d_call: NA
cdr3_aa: CASSLAGQPMYEQYF
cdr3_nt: TGTGCCAGCAGCCTTGCGGGACAGCCTATGTACGAGCAGTACTTC

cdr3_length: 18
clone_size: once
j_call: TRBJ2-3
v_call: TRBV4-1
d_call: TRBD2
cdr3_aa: CASSQVGGLAGGTDTQYF
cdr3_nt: TGCGCCAGCAGCCAAGTTGGGGGACTAGCGGGGGGCACAGATACGCAGTATTTT

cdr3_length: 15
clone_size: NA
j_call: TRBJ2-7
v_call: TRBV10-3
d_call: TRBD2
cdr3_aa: CAISERLAGMGEQYF
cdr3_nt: TGTGCCATCAGTGAGAGACTAGCGGGCATGGGGGAGCAGTACTTC

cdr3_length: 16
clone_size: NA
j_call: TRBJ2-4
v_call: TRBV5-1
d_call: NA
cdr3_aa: CASSLLWGTSENIQYF
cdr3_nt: TGCGCCAGCAGCTTGTTATGGGGCACCTCAGAAAACATTCAGTACTTC

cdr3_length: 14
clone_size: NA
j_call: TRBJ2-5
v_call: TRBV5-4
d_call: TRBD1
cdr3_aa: CASSFGQGQETQYF
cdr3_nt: TGTGCCAGCAGCTTCGGACAGGGACAGGAGACCCAGTACTTC

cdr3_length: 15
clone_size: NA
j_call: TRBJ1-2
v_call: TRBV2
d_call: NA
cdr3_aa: CASSEVSGSNYGYTF
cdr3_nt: TGTGCCAGCAGTGAAGTGTCAGGTTCTAACTATGGCTACACCTTC